Below are 9 T cell receptor beta chains sequenced from a single sample in a study of CD8 T cells in Susac syndrome (dated by TCRdb to the late 2010s). The library was prepared using the immunoSEQ multiplex PCR assay. RNA was extracted with the RNeasy kit and roughly 0.45 to 1 ug was reverse transcribed using random hexamers. The public reads were run again by TCRdb, first through fastp at Q25 and then through MiXCR, and only productive beta chains were kept. Every entry covers one CDR3 protein and lists the most common genes and DNA from its rows. This sample is represented by around 200,000 distinct CDR3 sequences; just under 95% of them were singletons. The ten largest clonotypes hold about 0.15% of the sample. The sequenced sample consisted of CD8+ T cells from PBMCs. The receptors were sampled from a human donor with Susac syndrome.

The genes are TRBV11-2 and TRBJ2-1, with TRBD2 identical over 7 bases. CDR1 and CDR2 from the germline V gene are SGHAT and FQNNGV. V trimming: 3 bases; J trimming: 7 bases; junction bases outside the gene matches: 3. The CDR3 contains 13 residues. The CDR3 here is CASSFRLANEQFF. The CDR3 nucleotides read TGTGCCAGCAGCTTTAGACTAGCTAATGAGCAGTTCTTC.

V gene TRBV9 combines with J gene TRBJ2-1, with a tentative D call TRBD2 (6 bases). This CDR3 contains 14 residues. CDR1 and CDR2 from the germline V gene are SGDLS and YYNGEE. V was shortened by 3 bases and J by 7 bases, with 14 bases between the two germline ends. CDR3 DNA sequence: TGTGCCAGCAGCGGGTACGGGAGCGCAAATGAGCAGTTCTTC. This encodes CASSGYGSANEQFF.

The V and J genes are TRBV12-3 or TRBV12-4 and TRBJ2-1; D ambiguous. The V end lost 4 bases, the J end lost 0 bases, and 4 bases lay between the germline ends. There are 13 residues in the CDR3. CDR3 sequence (DNA): TGTGCCAGCAGTTCCGGCTCCTACAATGAGCAGTTCTTC. Protein sequence: CASSSGSYNEQFF.

V gene TRBV7-3 combines with J gene TRBJ2-1; 8 bases are shared with TRBD2. The junction had 7 bases not matched to a gene; V was cut back by 5 bases and J by 1 base. Germline CDR1 reads SGHTA; CDR2 reads FQGTGA. The CDR3 spans 16 residues. This CDR3 is CASSESAGASYNEQFF. In DNA, the CDR3 is TGTGCCAGCAGCGAGTCAGCGGGGGCGTCCTACAATGAGCAGTTCTTC.

The chain recombines TRBV12-3 or TRBV12-4 with TRBJ2-2, with D unresolved. The CDR3 covers 12 residues. The V and J ends lost 7 bases and 7 bases respectively, with 10 bases between them. CDR3 coding DNA: TGTGCCAGCACCCCCCGGATCGGGGAGCTGTTTTTT. This translates into CASTPRIGELFF.

CDR3 bases: TGTGCCAGCAGCGCCATCGGGTCCCCCCGGGATGGCTACACCTTC. Translation: CASSAIGSPRDGYTF. The chain carries TRBV9 and TRBJ1-2, with D hard to call. The CDR3 covers 15 residues. The V end lost 3 bases, the J end lost 6 bases, and 18 bases lay between the germline ends. Germline-derived CDR1 and CDR2 are SGDLS and YYNGEE.

The chain links TRBV12-5 to TRBJ1-4, with D uncertain. Germline V gene sequence: CDR1 LGHNT, CDR2 FRNRAP. This CDR3 region has 11 residues. V lost 3 bases to trimming and J lost 7 bases, with 3 bases between them. CDR3: CASGFGEKLFF. Here the CDR3 DNA reads TGTGCTAGTGGTTTTGGTGAAAAACTGTTTTTT.

The chain carries TRBV6-2 or TRBV6-3 and TRBJ1-5; 7 nucleotides line up with TRBD1. The trim removed 6 bases at V and 7 bases at J, leaving 3 bases unmatched. This CDR3 is built from 12 residues. Germline values: CDR1 MNHEY, CDR2 SVGEGT. The CDR3 is CASRSGGQPQHF. Here the CDR3 DNA reads TGTGCCAGCAGGTCAGGGGGACAGCCCCAGCATTTT.

J is TRBJ1-1 and V is TRBV12-3 or TRBV12-4; 8 nucleotides match TRBD1. V trimming: 5 bases; J trimming: 6 bases; junction bases outside the gene matches: 20. The CDR3 contains 18 residues. CDR3: CASSPLYLQGAEFAEAFF. The CDR3 bases are TGTGCCAGCAGTCCCCTATACCTCCAGGGGGCCGAGTTCGCTGAAGCTTTCTTT.